Here is one T cell receptor (beta chain) with its context. The target antigen is unknown. The sample belongs to a study of blood T cells in healthy people across ages. Study results and limitations: Possibly, changes in expanded clonotypes were confounded because donor CMV status was unknown. Significant beta diversity loss was already apparent by age approximately 36, declining roughly linearly.

Next came a second PCR, run for about 6 to 11 cycles, which used a sample-barcoded 5' primer along with a J-beta primer mix. TCRdb used MiXCR to reprocess the 5' RACE reads, holding one entry per CDR3 protein. The repertoire holds about 510,000 distinct CDR3 sequences, with around a quarter as singletons. Germline V gives CDR1 SQVTM, CDR2 ANQGSEA. With 7 bases removed from V and 2 bases from J, the gap between germline ends came to 15 bases. There are 13 residues in the CDR3. This sample was also put to use in a study of T cells of mothers and their children.

The genes are TRBV29-1 and TRBJ2-7, with TRBD1 as a possible D gene (6 bases). The clonotype originates from a boy aged 2 to 9 in good health. The sample comprised blood. CDR3: CSAATGPPYEQYF. DNA for the CDR3: TGCAGCGCCGCAACAGGGCCCCCCTACGAGCAGTACTTC.